This T cell receptor beta chain originates from a study of Ad26.COV2.S vaccination and SARS-CoV-2 variants. Whole-study findings and limits: Higher spike-specific TCR breadth was found in vaccine recipients than in placebo recipients.

Produced via immunoSEQ multiplex PCR; TCRdb's table is partial and in-frame only. The sample has fewer than 400,000 clones; approximately 90% are singletons. CDR1 SGDLS and CDR2 YYNGEE come from the germline V gene. V gave up 4 bases and J gave up 1 base, with 17 bases separating them. This CDR3 comprises 16 residues. Worth noting for this clone: Its target is unknown.

Stated treatment: roughly 20 received Ad26.COV2.S at low or high dose, single or two shots; several received placebo; per-sample allocation not given. Sampling occurred on day 63 after the first vaccine or placebo injection. V and J are TRBV9 and TRBJ1-1; maybe TRBD1 (5 bases). The starting material was peripheral blood, obtained in a trial of Ad26.COV2.S vaccine versus placebo. The TCR comes from a person between 18 and 59 years old who received the Ad26.COV2.S COVID-19 vaccine or a placebo. In DNA form, the CDR3 reads TGTGCCAGCAGCTCAAGGGGTGGGGTGACGAACACTGAAGCTTTCTTT. Protein product: CASSSRGGVTNTEAFF.